The T cell receptor (beta chain) described here comes from a study of blood T cell repertoires in COVID-19. Background on the study: From T cells, B-cell-depleted T cells, or PBMCs came the material, which was cDNA or gDNA.

The data were produced by immunoSEQ multiplex PCR, yet TCRdb's version contains in-frame clones alone and is incomplete. The table lists approximately 100,000 clones, around 80% of them singletons. This clone was seen a handful of times. From germline, CDR1 is SGHRS and CDR2 YFSETQ. The J segment lost 8 bases and the V segment lost 0 bases, leaving 11 bases of the junction unmatched. The CDR3 runs to 17 residues. The J gene is TRBJ2-1, the V gene TRBV5-1, with TRBD2 identical over 10 bases. The sequenced material came from peripheral blood. The receptor's source is a man aged 80 or over with COVID-19, enrolled during active disease. CDR3 protein: CASSLAVAGGFADEQFF. The CDR3 DNA sequence: TGCGCCAGCAGCTTGGCGGTAGCGGGAGGTTTTGCGGATGAGCAGTTCTTC.